This entry concerns a single T cell receptor (beta chain). This sample is drawn from a study of blood T cells in healthy people across ages. The V and J ends lost 0 bases and 8 bases, in that order; junction bases with no gene match: 13. The CDR3 runs to 17 residues. Germline lookup yields CDR1 DFQATT and CDR2 SNEGSKA (reference sequence). The authors ran a second PCR of 7 to 11 cycles using a sample-barcoded 5' primer and a J-beta primer mix. Paired-end reads containing CDR3 totaled no fewer than 3 million for each sample. Using its own MiXCR run on the 5' RACE reads, TCRdb lists one record per CDR3 protein. The repertoire has around 970,000 distinct CDR3 sequences, approximately 50% of them found once; the top ten carry 20% to 25%.

The V and J genes are TRBV20-1 and TRBJ2-1, with 10 bases fitting TRBD2. This receptor was taken from a woman aged 55-75 years in good health. Sequencing was carried out using blood. CDR3 bases: TGCAGTGCTAGAGATATGGGGGGAGTAGCGGGAGGCGATGAGCAGTTCTTC. It specifies CSARDMGGVAGGDEQFF.